This record concerns one TCR beta chain sequence. Its antigen remains unidentified. The CDR3 is 14 residues long. The V and J ends lost 7 bases and 3 bases, in that order; junction bases with no gene match: 9. Germline V gene data show CDR1 as SQVTM and CDR2 as ANQGSEA. These data belong to a study of Graves' ophthalmopathy and Graves' hyperthyroidism. On the study more broadly: Ophthalmopathy not arising within 18 months of follow-up defined hyperthyroidism as stable.

The study, taken as a whole, reports: Ophthalmopathy progression cases were predicted by the model with 60% to 71% sensitivity and 72.22% specificity. Ophthalmopathy was separated from stable hyperthyroidism by a 13-signature model with roughly 91% sensitivity and over 75% specificity.

Symptoms, serum thyroxine and TRAb, thyroid ultrasound, and orbital computed tomography formed the diagnostic basis. The study amplified TCR beta CDR3 regions using RNA transcripts. Second-round multiplex PCR came after first-round RT-PCR with HTBI primers. Using its own MiXCR run on the multiplex PCR reads, TCRdb lists one record per CDR3 protein. The table has over a million distinct CDR3 sequences, about two fifths seen once. This clonotype was sampled from an adult man with Graves' hyperthyroidism. This sequence joins TRBV29-1 and TRBJ2-5; 9 positions agree with TRBD1. Source material: peripheral blood or thyroid tissue (not recorded which). The CDR3 region has the DNA TGCAGCGGAGGACAGGGGATGGGGAAAGAGACCCAGTACTTC. It yields the protein CSGGQGMGKETQYF.